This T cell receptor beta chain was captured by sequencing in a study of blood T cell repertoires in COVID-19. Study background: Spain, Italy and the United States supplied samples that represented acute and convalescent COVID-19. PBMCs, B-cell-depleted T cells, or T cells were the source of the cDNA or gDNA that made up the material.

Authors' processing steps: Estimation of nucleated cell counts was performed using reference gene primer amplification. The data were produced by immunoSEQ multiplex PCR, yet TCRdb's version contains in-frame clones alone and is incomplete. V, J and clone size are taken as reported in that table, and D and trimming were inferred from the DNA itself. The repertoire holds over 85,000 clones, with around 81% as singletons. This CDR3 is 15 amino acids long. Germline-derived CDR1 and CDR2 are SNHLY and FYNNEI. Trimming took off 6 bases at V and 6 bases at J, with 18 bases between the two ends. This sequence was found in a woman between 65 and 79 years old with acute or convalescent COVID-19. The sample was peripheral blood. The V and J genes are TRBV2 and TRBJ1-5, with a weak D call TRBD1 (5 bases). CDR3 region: CASRDTDRRGQPQHF. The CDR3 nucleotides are TGTGCCAGCAGAGACACGGACCGTAGGGGTCAGCCCCAGCATTTT.